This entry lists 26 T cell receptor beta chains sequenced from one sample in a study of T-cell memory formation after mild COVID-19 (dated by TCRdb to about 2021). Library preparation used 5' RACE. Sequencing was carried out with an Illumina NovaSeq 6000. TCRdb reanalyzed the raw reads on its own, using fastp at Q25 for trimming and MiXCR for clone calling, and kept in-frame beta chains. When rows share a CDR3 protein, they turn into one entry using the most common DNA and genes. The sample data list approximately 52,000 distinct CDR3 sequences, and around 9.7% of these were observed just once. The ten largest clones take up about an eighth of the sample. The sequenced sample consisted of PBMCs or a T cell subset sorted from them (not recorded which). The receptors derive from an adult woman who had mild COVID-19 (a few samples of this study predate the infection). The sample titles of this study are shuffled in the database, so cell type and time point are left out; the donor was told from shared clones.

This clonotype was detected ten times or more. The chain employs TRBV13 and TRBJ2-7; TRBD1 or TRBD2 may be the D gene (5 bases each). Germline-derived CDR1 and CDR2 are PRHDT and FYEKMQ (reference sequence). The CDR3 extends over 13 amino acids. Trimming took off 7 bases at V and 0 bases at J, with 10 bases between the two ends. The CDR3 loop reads CASKEGFSYEQYF. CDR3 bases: TGTGCCAGCAAAGAGGGGTTCTCCTACGAGCAGTACTTC.

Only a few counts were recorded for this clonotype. The CDR3 region has the DNA TGTGCCAGCAGCCGGCGGGACAGGGAGGACGAGCAGTACTTC. Translation: CASSRRDREDEQYF. The chain joins TRBV3-1 to TRBJ2-7; TRBD1 aligns across 9 bases. Germline-derived CDR1 and CDR2 are LGHDT and YNNKEL (reference sequence). The CDR3 length is 14 residues. V gave up 4 bases and J gave up 5 bases; unmatched junction bases: 6.

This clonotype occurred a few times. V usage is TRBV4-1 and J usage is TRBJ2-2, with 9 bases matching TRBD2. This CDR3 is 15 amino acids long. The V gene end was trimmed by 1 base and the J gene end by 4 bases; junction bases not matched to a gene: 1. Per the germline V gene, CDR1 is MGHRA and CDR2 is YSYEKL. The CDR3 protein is CASSQGTSVTGELFF. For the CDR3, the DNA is TGCGCCAGCAGCCAAGGGACTAGCGTCACCGGGGAGCTGTTTTTT.

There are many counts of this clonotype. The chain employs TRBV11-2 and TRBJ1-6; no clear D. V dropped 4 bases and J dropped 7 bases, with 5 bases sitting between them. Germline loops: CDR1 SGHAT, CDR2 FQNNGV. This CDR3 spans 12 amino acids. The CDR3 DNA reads TGTGCCAGCAGCTCGCCCAATTCACCCCTCCACTTT. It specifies CASSSPNSPLHF. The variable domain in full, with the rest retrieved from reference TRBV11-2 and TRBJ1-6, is EAGVAQSPRYKIIEKRQSVAFWCNPISGHATLYWYQQILGQGPKLLIQFQNNGVVDDSQLPKDRFSAERLKGVDSTLKIQPAKLEDSAVYLCASSSPNSPLHFGNGTRLTVT.

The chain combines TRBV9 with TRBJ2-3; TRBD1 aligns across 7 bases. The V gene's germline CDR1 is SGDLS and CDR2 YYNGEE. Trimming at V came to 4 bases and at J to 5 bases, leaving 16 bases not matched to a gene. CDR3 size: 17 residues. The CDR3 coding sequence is TGTGCCAGCAGCCCTGACTCTGGGACAGTTCGAGGAGATACGCAGTATTTT. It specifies CASSPDSGTVRGDTQYF.

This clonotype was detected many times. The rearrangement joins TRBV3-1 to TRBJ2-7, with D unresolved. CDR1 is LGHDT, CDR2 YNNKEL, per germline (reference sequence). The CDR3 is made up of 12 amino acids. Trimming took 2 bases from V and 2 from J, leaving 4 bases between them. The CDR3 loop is CASSQNAYEQYF. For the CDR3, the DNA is TGTGCCAGCAGCCAAAACGCCTACGAGCAGTACTTC.

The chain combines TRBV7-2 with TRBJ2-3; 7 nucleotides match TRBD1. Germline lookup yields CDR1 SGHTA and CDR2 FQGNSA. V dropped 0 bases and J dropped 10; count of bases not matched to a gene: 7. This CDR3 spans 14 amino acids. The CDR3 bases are TGTGCCAGCAGCTTAGCGCTTAGGGGGCATTCGCAGTATTTT. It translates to CASSLALRGHSQYF.

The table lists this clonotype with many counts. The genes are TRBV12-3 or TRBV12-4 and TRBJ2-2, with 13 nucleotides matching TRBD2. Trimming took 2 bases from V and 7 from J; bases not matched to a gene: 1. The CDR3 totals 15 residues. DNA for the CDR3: TGTGCCAGCAGTTTAAGACTAGCGGGAGGCGGGGAGCTGTTTTTT. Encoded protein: CASSLRLAGGGELFF.

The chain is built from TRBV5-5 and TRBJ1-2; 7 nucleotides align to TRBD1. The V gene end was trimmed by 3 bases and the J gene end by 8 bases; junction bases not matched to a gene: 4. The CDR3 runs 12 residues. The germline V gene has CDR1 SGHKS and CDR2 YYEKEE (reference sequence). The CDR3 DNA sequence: TGTGCCAGCAGCTACAGGACAGGAGGCTACACCTTC. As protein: CASSYRTGGYTF.

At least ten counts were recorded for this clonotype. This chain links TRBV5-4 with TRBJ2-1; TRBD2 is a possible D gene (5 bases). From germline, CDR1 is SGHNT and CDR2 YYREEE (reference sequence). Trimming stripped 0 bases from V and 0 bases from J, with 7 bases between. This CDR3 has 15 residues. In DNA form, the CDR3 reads TGTGCCAGCAGCTTGGTTGGGAGCTCCTACAATGAGCAGTTCTTC. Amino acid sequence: CASSLVGSSYNEQFF.

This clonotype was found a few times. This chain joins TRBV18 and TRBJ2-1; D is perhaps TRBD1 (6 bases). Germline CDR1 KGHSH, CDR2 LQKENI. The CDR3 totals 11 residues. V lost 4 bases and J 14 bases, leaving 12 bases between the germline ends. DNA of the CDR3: TGTGCCAGCTCACGGGATGCAGGGGAGTTCTTC. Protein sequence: CASSRDAGEFF.

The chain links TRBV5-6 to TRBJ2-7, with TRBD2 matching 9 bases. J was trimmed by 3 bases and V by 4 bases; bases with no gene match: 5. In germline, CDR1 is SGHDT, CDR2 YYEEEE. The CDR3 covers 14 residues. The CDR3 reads CASSLAGGNYEQYF. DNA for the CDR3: TGTGCCAGCAGCCTGGCGGGAGGGAACTACGAGCAGTACTTC.

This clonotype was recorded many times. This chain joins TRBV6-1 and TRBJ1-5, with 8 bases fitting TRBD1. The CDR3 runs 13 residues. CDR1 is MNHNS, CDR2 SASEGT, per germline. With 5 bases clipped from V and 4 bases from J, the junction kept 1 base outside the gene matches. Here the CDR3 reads CASSRQGNQPQHF. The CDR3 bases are TGTGCCAGCAGTCGACAGGGGAATCAGCCCCAGCATTTT.

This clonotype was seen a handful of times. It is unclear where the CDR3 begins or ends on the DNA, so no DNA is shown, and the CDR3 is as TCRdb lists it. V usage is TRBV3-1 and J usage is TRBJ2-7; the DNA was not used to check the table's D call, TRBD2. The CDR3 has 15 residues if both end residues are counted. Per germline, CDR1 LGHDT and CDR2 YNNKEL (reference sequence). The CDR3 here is CASSLTSAAGVPKYF.

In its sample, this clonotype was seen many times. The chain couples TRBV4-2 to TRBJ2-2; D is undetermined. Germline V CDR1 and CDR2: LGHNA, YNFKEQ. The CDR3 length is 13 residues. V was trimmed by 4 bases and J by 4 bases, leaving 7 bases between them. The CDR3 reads CASSPGPTGELFF. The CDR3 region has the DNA TGTGCCAGCAGCCCGGGCCCCACCGGGGAGCTGTTTTTT.

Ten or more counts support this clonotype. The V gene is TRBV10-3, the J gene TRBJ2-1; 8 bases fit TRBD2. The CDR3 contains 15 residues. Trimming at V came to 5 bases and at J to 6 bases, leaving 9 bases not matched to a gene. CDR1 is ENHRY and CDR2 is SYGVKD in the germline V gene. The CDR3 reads CAISIAGTNSNEQFF. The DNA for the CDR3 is TGTGCCATCAGTATAGCGGGAACAAACTCCAATGAGCAGTTCTTC.

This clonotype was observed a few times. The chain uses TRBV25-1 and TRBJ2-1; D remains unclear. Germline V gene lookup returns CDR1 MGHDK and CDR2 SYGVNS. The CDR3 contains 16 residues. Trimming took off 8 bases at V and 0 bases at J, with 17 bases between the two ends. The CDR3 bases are TGTGCCAGCCTCACGTCCGACCCGAGCTCCTACAATGAGCAGTTCTTC. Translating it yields CASLTSDPSSYNEQFF.

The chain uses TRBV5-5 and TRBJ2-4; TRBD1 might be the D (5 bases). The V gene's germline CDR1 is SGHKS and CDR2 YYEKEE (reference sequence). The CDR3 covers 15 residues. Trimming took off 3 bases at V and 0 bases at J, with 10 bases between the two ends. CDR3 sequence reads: CASSSVTAAKNIQYF. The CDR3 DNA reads TGTGCCAGCAGCTCAGTGACAGCAGCCAAAAACATTCAGTACTTC.

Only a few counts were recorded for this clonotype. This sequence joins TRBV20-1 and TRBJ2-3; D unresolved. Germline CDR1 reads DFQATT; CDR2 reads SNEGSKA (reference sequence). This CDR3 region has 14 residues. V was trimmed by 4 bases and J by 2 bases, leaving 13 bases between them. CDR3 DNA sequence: TGCAGTGCTAAGGGTCGAGCCAACACAGATACGCAGTATTTT. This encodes CSAKGRANTDTQYF.

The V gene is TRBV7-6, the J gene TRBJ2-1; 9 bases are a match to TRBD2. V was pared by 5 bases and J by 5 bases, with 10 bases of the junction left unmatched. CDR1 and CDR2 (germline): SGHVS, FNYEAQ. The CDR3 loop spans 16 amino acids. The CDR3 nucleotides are TGTGCCAGCAGCCTCGTTAGCGGGGGAGGGGACAATGAGCAGTTCTTC. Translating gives CASSLVSGGGDNEQFF.

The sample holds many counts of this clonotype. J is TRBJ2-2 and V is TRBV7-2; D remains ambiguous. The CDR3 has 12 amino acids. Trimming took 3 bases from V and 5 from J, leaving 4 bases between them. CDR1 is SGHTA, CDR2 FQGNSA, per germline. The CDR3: CASSFSTGELFF. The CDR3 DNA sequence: TGTGCCAGCAGCTTTTCGACCGGGGAGCTGTTTTTT.

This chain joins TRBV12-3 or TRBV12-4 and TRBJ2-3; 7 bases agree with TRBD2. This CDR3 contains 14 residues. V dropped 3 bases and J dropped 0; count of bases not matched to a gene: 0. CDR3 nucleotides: TGTGCCAGCAGTTTGGGAGGGAGCACAGATACGCAGTATTTT. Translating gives CASSLGGSTDTQYF.

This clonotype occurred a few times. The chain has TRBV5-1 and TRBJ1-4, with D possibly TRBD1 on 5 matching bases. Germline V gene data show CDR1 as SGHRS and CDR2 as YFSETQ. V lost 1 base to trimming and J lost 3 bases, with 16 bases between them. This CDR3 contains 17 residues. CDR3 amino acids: CASSLFAAQGANEKLFF. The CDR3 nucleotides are TGCGCCAGCAGCTTGTTCGCGGCCCAAGGGGCTAATGAAAAACTGTTTTTT.

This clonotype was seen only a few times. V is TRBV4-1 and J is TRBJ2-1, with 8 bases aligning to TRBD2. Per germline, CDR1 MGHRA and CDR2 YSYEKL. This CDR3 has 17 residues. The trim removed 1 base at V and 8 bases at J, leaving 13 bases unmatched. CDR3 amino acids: CASSQGRGTSVGDEQFF. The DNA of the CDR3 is TGCGCCAGCAGCCAAGGAAGGGGGACTAGTGTCGGCGATGAGCAGTTCTTC.

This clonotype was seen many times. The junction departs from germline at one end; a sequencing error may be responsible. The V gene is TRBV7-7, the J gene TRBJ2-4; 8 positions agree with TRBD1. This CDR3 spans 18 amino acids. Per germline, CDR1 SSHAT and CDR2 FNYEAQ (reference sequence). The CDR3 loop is CASSYPGQESLAKNIQYF. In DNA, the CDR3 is TGTGCTAGCAGCTATCCGGGACAGGAGAGCTTAGCCAAAAACATTCAGTACTTC.

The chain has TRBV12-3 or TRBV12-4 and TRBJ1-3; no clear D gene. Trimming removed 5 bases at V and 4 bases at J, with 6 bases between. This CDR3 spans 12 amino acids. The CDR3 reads CASSPLGNTIYF. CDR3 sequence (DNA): TGTGCCAGCAGTCCACTGGGAAACACCATATATTTT.